This T cell receptor (beta chain) was sequenced for a study of radiotherapy plus CTLA-4 blockade in lung cancer. Findings of the study overall: Tumor-origin TCR clones grew in blood after radiotherapy plus ipilimumab.

Sequenced by immunoSEQ multiplex PCR; TCRdb stores in-frame clones only, minus some. The repertoire has some 90,000 clones, less than 90% of them found once; the top ten carry 0.82%. The CDR3 loop spans 15 amino acids. Germline loops: CDR1 SGDLS, CDR2 YYNGEE. With V trimmed by 0 bases and J by 7 bases, 5 bases remained unmatched. To note about this clone: Antigen: not known.

V gene TRBV9 combines with J gene TRBJ2-1; TRBD2 aligns across 9 bases. This TCR was recovered from a human donor with non-small cell lung cancer who had stable disease on radiotherapy plus ipilimumab. Sample: peripheral blood, taken from a patient treated with radiotherapy plus ipilimumab. The CDR3 sequence: CASSVGTSGWNEQFF. The CDR3, as DNA: TGTGCCAGCAGCGTAGGAACTAGCGGGTGGAATGAGCAGTTCTTC.